This T cell receptor beta chain is from a study of T cells in localized non-small cell lung cancer. Study observations and caveats: In adjacent lung appeared a median 57 of the top 100 tumor clones. Among blood samples, higher T cell density accompanied longer overall survival. The study sequenced only one region of the tumor. As a result, intratumor heterogeneity could not be excluded and remains possible. Tumor trailed uninvolved adjacent lung in T cell clonality, which peaked there.

Repertoires were generated with immunoSEQ multiplex PCR, while TCRdb's copy carries only in-frame clones and drops some. Found here are 45,000 to 70,000 clones, 75% to 90% of them singletons; the top ten hold 5.2%. To note about this clone: Its antigen remains unknown.

V shed 4 bases and J shed 4 bases, with 11 bases lying between them. The CDR3 is 13 residues long. Germline CDR1 reads SGHRS; CDR2 reads YFSETQ. This receptor was obtained from a woman aged 35 to 70 with stage I lung adenocarcinoma. Here the sequenced sample was peripheral blood, taken before any cancer treatment. The rearrangement links TRBV5-1 to TRBJ1-2, with D hard to call. CDR3 protein: CASSRLGSYGYTF. The DNA for the CDR3 is TGCGCCAGCAGCCGATTGGGGAGCTATGGCTACACCTTC.